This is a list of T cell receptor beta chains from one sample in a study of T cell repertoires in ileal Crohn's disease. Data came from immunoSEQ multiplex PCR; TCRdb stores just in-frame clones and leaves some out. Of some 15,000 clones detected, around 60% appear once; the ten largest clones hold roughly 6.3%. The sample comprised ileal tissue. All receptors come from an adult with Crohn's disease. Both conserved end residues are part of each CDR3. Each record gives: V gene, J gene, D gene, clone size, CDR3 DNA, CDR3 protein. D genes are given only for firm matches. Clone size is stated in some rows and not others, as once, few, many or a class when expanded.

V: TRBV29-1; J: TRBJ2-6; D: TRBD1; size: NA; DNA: TGCAGCGTTGGACAGGGGGGCGGGGCCAACGTCCTGACTTTC; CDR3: CSVGQGGGANVLTF
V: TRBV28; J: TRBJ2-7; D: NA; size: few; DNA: TGTGCCAGCAGTCGAAACCGGTACGAGCAGTACTTC; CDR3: CASSRNRYEQYF
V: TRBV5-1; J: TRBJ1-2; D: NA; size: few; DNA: TGCGCCAGCAGCTTGCAATTGGACTCCACGGATGGCTACACCTTC; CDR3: CASSLQLDSTDGYTF
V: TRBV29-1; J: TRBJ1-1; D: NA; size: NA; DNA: TGCAGCGTTGAAGACACGGGGGGGAACACTGAAGCTTTCTTT; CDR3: CSVEDTGGNTEAFF
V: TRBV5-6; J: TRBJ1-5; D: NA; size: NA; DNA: TGTGCCAGCAGCTTATGGGGGGGGAGCAATCAGCCCCAGCATTTT; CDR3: CASSLWGGSNQPQHF
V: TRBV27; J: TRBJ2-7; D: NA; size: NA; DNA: TGTGCCAGCAGTCCCCCTGGTCTCAAGCGGGCTCAGCAGTACTTC; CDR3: CASSPPGLKRAQQYF
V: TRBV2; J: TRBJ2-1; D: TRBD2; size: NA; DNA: TGTGCCAGCAGCGAACGGGCTAGCGGGAGTAATGAGCAGTTCTTC; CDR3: CASSERASGSNEQFF
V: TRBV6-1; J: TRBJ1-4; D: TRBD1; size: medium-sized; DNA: TGTGCCAGCAGTGAAATCGAGGGGGCGGGTGAAAAACTGTTTTTT; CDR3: CASSEIEGAGEKLFF
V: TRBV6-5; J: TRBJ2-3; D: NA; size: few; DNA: TGTGCCAGCAGTTTGACAGCCACAGATACGCAGTATTTT; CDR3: CASSLTATDTQYF
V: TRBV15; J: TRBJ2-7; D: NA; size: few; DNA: TGTGCCACCAGCAGGCAGGGCTCGAGGGAGCAGTACTTC; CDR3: CATSRQGSREQYF
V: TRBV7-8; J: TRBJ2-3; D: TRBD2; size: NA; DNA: TGTGCCAGCAGCCGGACTAGCGGCACAGATACGCAGTATTTT; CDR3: CASSRTSGTDTQYF
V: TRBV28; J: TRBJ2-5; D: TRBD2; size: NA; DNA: TGTGCCAGCAGCACGGGAGGTAGCGGAGTCGAGACCCAGTACTTC; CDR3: CASSTGGSGVETQYF
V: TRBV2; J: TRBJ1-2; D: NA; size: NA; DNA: TGTGCCAGCAGTGAAGTTGGGGGGTACTATGGCTACACCTTC; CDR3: CASSEVGGYYGYTF
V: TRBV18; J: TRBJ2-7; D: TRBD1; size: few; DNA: TGTGCCAGCTCACCCCTGGCGGACGGGACAGGGATACACGAGCAGTACTTC; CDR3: CASSPLADGTGIHEQYF
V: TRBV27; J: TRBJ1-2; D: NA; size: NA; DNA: TGTGCCAGCAGTTTCCGGAGGAACTATGGCTACACCTTC; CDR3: CASSFRRNYGYTF
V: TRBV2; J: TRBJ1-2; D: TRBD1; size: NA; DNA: TGTGCCACCCGGACAGGGTCCCCATATGGCTACACCTTC; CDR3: CATRTGSPYGYTF
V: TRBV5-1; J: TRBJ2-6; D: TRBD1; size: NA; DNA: TGCGCCAGCAGTTCGAAGACAGGGAACTCTGGGGCCAACGTCCTGACTTTC; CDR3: CASSSKTGNSGANVLTF
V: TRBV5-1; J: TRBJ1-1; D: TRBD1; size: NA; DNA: TGCGCCAGCAGCTTGGGAATTGGGACAGGGAACACTGAAGCTTTCTTT; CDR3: CASSLGIGTGNTEAFF
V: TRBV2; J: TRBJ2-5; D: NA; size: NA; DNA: TGTGCCAGCAGTGTCAGGGAGACCCAGTACTTC; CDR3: CASSVRETQYF
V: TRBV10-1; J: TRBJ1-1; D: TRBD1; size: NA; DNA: TGCGCCAGCAGTGGGACAGGGTGGATGACTGAAGCTTTCTTT; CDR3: CASSGTGWMTEAFF
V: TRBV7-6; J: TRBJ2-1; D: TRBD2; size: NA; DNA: TGTGCCAGCAGCTTTATAGCGGGAGCGGGAGAGCAGTTCTTC; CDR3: CASSFIAGAGEQFF
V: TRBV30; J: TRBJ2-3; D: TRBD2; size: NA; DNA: TGTGCCTGGAGTGTAGGGACTAGCGGGACCTCGCAGTATTTT; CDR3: CAWSVGTSGTSQYF
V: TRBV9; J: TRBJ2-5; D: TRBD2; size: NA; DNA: TGTGCCGGCAGCGCCATAGCGGGTTCAGAGACCCAGTACTTC; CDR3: CAGSAIAGSETQYF
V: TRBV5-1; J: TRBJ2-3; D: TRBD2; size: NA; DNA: TGCGCCAGCAGCCCTCGACTAGCGGGGGACACAGATACGCAGTATTTT; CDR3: CASSPRLAGDTDTQYF
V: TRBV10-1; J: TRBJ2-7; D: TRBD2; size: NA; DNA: TGCGCCAGCAGTGAGTCGGCTAGCGGGAGGTACGAGCAGTACTTC; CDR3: CASSESASGRYEQYF
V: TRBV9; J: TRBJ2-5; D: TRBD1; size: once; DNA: TGTGCCAGCAGCGTAGGGGCAGGGGGCAGAGAGACCCAGTACTTC; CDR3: CASSVGAGGRETQYF
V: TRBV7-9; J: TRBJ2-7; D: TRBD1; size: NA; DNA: TGTGCCAGCAGCCCTCGACAGGGCTACTACGAGCAGTACTTC; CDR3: CASSPRQGYYEQYF
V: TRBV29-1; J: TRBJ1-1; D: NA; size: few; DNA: TGCAGCGCAACCCCGGGTCCAAATGAAGCTTTCTTT; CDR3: CSATPGPNEAFF
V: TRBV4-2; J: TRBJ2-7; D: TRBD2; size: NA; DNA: TGTGCCAGCAGCCAAGACCAGGGAGGGCCCTCCGAGCAGTACTTC; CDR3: CASSQDQGGPSEQYF
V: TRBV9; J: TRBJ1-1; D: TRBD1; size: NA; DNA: TGTGCCAGCAGCCTTGCGGGACAGGGGGCCACTGAAGCTTTCTTT; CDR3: CASSLAGQGATEAFF
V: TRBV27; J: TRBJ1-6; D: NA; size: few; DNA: TGTGCCAGCAGTTTATCCCCCCAGCCGGGGGATTCCCCCCTCCACTTT; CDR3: CASSLSPQPGDSPLHF
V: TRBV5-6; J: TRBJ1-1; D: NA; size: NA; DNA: TGTGCCAGCAGCTTGTTTTCGAACATGAACACTGAAGCTTTCTTT; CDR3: CASSLFSNMNTEAFF
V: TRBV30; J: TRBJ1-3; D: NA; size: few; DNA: TGTGCCTGGAGTGTCGGGACAAGTGGAAACACCATATATTTT; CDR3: CAWSVGTSGNTIYF
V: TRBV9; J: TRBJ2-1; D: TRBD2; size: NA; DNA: TGTGCCAGCAGCCCCGCGTGGGGAGCGGGAGGGCATGAGCAGTTCTTC; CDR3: CASSPAWGAGGHEQFF
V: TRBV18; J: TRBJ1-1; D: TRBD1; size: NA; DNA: TGTGCCAGCTCACCGTCGGACAGGGTAGGAACTGAAGCTTTCTTT; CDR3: CASSPSDRVGTEAFF
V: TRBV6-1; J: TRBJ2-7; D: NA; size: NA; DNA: TGTGCCAGCAGTGAACAGGGGACCCCCTACGAGCAGTACTTC; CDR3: CASSEQGTPYEQYF
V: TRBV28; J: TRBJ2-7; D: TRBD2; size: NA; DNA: TGTGCCAGCAGTCCCGGACTAGCGGGAGTAGGGCCCCGCGAGCAGTACTTC; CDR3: CASSPGLAGVGPREQYF
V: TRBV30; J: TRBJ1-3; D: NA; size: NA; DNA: TGTGCCTGGAGTGAATCGACAGTCTCTGGAAACACCATATATTTT; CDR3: CAWSESTVSGNTIYF
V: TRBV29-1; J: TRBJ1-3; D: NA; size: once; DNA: TGCAGCGGGGGGGGAATCGGAAACACCATATATTTT; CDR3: CSGGGIGNTIYF
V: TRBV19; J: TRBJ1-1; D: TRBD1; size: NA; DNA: TGTGCCAGTAGTATCGGACAGGGCTCCACTGAAGCTTTCTTT; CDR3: CASSIGQGSTEAFF